This T cell receptor beta chain was identified during a study of cytomegalovirus exposure and HLA in healthy donors. Study-wide results and limits: In a later analysis, V- and J-gene trimming of beta chains associated with a DCLRE1C missense variant, replicated independently. Highly shared variants forming one cluster were likely a sequencing artifact. Roughly uniform depth of sequencing across donors was assumed in presence/absence analyses.

Turning to this clone: What it binds is unknown.

All the people who gave samples were healthy bone marrow donors. 13 Jbeta primers and 60 Vbeta primers were used for the PCR. TCRdb's copy holds only in-frame clones and misses some; the assay was immunoSEQ multiplex PCR. Seen here are roughly 100,000 clones, roughly 76% observed once, and the top ten hold under 6.5%. Per the germline V gene, CDR1 is SGHKS and CDR2 is YYEKEE (reference sequence). There are 12 residues in the CDR3. V gave up 3 bases and J gave up 7 bases, with 11 bases separating them. The rearrangement joins TRBV5-5 to TRBJ2-7; D may be TRBD2 (5 bases). This TCR was recovered from a woman between 45 and 65 years old in good health and CMV-seropositive. The sample taken for sequencing was PBMCs. The CDR3 DNA follows: TGTGCCAGCAGCTCCGCAACGGGGGAGCAGTACTTC. Its translation is CASSSATGEQYF.